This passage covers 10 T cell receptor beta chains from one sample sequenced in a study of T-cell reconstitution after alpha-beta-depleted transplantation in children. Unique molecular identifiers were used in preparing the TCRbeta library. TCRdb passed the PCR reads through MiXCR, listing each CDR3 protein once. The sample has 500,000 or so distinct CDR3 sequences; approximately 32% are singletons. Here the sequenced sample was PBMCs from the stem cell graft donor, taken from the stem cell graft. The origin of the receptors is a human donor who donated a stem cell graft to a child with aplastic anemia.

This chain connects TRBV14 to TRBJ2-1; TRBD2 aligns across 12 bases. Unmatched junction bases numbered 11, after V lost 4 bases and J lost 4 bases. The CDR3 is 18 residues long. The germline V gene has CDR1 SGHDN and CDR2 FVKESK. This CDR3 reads CASSPSRVGTSGYNEQFF. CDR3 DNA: TGTGCCAGCAGCCCATCCCGAGTCGGGACTAGCGGGTACAATGAGCAGTTCTTC.

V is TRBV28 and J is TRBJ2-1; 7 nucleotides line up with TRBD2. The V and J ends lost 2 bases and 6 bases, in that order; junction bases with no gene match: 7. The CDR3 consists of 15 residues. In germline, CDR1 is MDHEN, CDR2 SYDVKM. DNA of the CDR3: TGTGCCAGCAGTTTAACGGTAGCGGGCCGCAATGAGCAGTTCTTC. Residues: CASSLTVAGRNEQFF.

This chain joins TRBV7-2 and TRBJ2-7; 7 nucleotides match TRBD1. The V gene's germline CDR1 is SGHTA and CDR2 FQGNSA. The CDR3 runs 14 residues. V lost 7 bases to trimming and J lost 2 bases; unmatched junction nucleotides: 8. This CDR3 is CASNIGGLTYEQYF. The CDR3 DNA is TGTGCCAGCAACATAGGGGGCCTCACCTACGAGCAGTACTTC.

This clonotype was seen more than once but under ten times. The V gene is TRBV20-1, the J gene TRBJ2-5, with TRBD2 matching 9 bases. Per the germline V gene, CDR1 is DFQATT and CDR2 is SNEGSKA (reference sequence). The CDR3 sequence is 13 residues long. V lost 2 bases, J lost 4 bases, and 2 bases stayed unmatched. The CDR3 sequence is CSARLAGTETQYF. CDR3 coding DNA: TGCAGTGCTAGACTAGCGGGGACAGAGACCCAGTACTTC.

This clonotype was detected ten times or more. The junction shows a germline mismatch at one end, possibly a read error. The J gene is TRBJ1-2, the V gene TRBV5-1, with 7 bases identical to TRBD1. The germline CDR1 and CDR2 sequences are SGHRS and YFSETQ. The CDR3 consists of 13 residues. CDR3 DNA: TGTGCCAGCAGTCTCACAGGGGACTATGGCTACACCTTC. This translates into CASSLTGDYGYTF.

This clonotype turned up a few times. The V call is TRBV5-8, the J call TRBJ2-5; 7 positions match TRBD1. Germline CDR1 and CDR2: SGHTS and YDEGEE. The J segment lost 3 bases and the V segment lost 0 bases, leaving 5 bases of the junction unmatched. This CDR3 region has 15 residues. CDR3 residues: CASSLVGGGEETQYF. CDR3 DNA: TGTGCCAGCAGCTTGGTAGGGGGCGGAGAAGAGACCCAGTACTTC.

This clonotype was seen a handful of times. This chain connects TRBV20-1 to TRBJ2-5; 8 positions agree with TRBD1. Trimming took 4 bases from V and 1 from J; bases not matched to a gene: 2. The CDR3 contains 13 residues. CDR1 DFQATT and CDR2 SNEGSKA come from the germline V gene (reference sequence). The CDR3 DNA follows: TGCAGTGCTACCCAGGGGGCCCAAGAGACCCAGTACTTC. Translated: CSATQGAQETQYF.

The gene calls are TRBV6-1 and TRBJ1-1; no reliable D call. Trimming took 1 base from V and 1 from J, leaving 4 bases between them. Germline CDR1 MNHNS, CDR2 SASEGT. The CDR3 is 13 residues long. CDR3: CASSEVRNTEAFF. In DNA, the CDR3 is TGTGCCAGCAGTGAAGTAAGGAACACTGAAGCTTTCTTT.

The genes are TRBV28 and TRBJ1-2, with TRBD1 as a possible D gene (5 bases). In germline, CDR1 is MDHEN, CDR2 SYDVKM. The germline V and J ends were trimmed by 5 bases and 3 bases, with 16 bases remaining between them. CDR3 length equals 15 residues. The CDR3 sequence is CASSPWGSRDYGYTF. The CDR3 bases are TGTGCCAGCAGTCCTTGGGGCAGCCGAGACTATGGCTACACCTTC.

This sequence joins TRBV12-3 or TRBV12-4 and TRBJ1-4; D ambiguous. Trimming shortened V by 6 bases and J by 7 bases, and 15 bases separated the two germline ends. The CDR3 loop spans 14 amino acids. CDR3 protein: CASSWPRGGEKLFF. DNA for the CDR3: TGTGCCAGCAGCTGGCCCCGAGGAGGTGAAAAACTGTTTTTT.